This T cell receptor (beta chain) was sequenced in a study of cytomegalovirus exposure and HLA in healthy donors. 60 Vbeta and 13 Jbeta primers were used in PCR. Clones were read by immunoSEQ multiplex PCR, and TCRdb kept only the in-frame ones, dropping some. The table records approximately 150,000 clones, 83% of them present only once. With respect to this clone: Its antigen is undetermined.

Trimming cost V 2 bases and J 7 bases; bases outside gene matches: 20. Germline CDR1 is SQVTM and CDR2 is ANQGSEA. This CDR3 is 18 amino acids long. Study-level points and caveats: The authors later found HLA-associated TCR beta chains more clonally expanded than equally common others.

This receptor was obtained from a man aged 45-65 years in good health and CMV-seropositive. Sequencing was done on a sample of PBMCs. The gene calls are TRBV29-1 and TRBJ1-5, with TRBD1 matching 7 bases. The chain's CDR3 is CSVERDRDLKVGHQPQHF. The CDR3 DNA reads TGCAGCGTTGAAAGGGACAGAGATTTGAAAGTGGGACACCAGCCCCAGCATTTT.